These 21 T cell receptor beta chains came from one sample sequenced in a study of blood T cell repertoires in COVID-19. Clones were read by immunoSEQ multiplex PCR, and TCRdb kept only the in-frame ones, dropping some. The sample holds approximately 51,000 clones, around 86% seen once. The sample consisted of peripheral blood. The receptors shown here come from a man aged 50 to 59 with active COVID-19.

This chain connects TRBV6-2 or TRBV6-3 to TRBJ1-2; unclear D gene. The CDR3 consists of 12 residues. CDR1 is MNHEY, CDR2 SVGEGT, per germline. Between the trimmed V and J ends, which lost 2 bases and 6 bases, there was a span of 7 bases. This chain's CDR3 is CASSYPSDGYTF. CDR3 sequence (DNA): TGTGCCAGCAGTTACCCCTCGGATGGCTACACCTTC.

V gene TRBV4-1 combines with J gene TRBJ1-5; D ambiguous. Germline V gene lookup returns CDR1 MGHRA and CDR2 YSYEKL. This CDR3 is built from 15 residues. Between the trimmed V and J ends, which lost 0 bases and 6 bases, there was a span of 12 bases. The CDR3 loop reads CASSQDRGDVQPQHF. CDR3 bases: TGCGCCAGCAGCCAAGATCGGGGAGATGTTCAGCCCCAGCATTTT.

This chain uses TRBV3-1 (or the pseudogene TRBV3-2) with TRBJ2-7; tentatively, D is TRBD2 (6 bases). The germline CDR1 and CDR2 sequences are LGHDT and YNNKEL (reference sequence). Between the trimmed V and J ends, which lost 0 bases and 1 base, there was a span of 13 bases. The CDR3 sequence is 16 residues long. CDR3 sequence: CASSQDLGTFSYEQYF. The CDR3 DNA is TGTGCCAGCAGCCAAGACTTGGGGACTTTTTCCTACGAGCAGTACTTC.

The sample holds many counts of this clone. The J gene is TRBJ1-3, the V gene TRBV6-5; 7 bases match TRBD1. CDR1 is MNHEY, CDR2 SVGAGI, per germline. The J segment lost 3 bases and the V segment lost 4 bases, leaving 3 bases of the junction unmatched. The CDR3 loop spans 14 amino acids. In nucleotides, the CDR3 is TGTGCCAGCAGTTCCCGGACAGGTGGAAACACCATATATTTT. Its protein is CASSSRTGGNTIYF.

This chain links TRBV7-9 with TRBJ2-2; D not certain. CDR1 SEHNR and CDR2 FQNEAQ come from the germline V gene (reference sequence). Trimming shortened V by 5 bases and J by 5 bases, and 9 bases separated the two germline ends. The CDR3 has 13 residues. In DNA form, the CDR3 reads TGTGCCAGCAGCCTCCTACCGACCGGGGAGCTGTTTTTT. This codes for CASSLLPTGELFF.

The CDR3: CASSPTRGEKLFF. Written as DNA, the CDR3 is TGTGCCAGCAGTCCCACCCGGGGAGAAAAACTGTTTTTT. V gene TRBV6-6 combines with J gene TRBJ1-4; D gene unclear. The CDR3 totals 13 residues. Germline V gives CDR1 MNHNY, CDR2 SVGAGI (reference sequence). The V end was cut by 5 bases, the J end by 8 bases, with 12 bases between.

This clone has just a few counts. The chain joins TRBV11-3 to TRBJ2-2, with TRBD1 matching 7 bases. CDR3 length: 14 residues. V trimming: 5 bases; J trimming: 3 bases; junction bases outside the gene matches: 3. Per the germline V gene, CDR1 is SGHNT and CDR2 is YENEEA. CDR3 sequence (DNA): TGTGCCAGCAGCCCTCAGGGGGACACCGGGGAGCTGTTTTTT. It is translated as CASSPQGDTGELFF.

The rearrangement links TRBV7-9 to TRBJ2-3; a weak D match, TRBD2 (5 bases). The V end lost 2 bases, the J end lost 10 bases, and 13 bases lay between the germline ends. In germline, CDR1 is SEHNR, CDR2 FQNEAQ (reference sequence). The CDR3 totals 13 residues. The CDR3 loop is CASSLSGPQAQYF. CDR3 bases: TGTGCCAGCAGCTTAAGCGGCCCTCAGGCGCAGTATTTT.

This rearrangement joins TRBV13 to TRBJ2-1, with 14 positions matching TRBD2. This CDR3 has 18 amino acids. Germline V gene sequence: CDR1 PRHDT, CDR2 FYEKMQ (reference sequence). The J segment lost 1 base and the V segment lost 4 bases, leaving 6 bases of the junction unmatched. The CDR3 region is CASSSGLAGGGSYNEQFF. The CDR3, as DNA: TGTGCCAGCAGCTCTGGACTAGCGGGAGGTGGATCCTACAATGAGCAGTTCTTC. The full variable domain, rest sourced from reference TRBV13 and TRBJ2-1, is AAGVIQSPRHLIKEKRETATLKCYPIPRHDTVYWYQQGPGQDPQFLISFYEKMQSDKGSIPDRFSAQQFSDYHSELNMSSLELGDSALYFCASSSGLAGGGSYNEQFFGPGTRLTVL.

The V and J genes are TRBV10-3 and TRBJ1-1; D call uncertain. The CDR3 runs 14 residues. Per the germline V gene, CDR1 is ENHRY and CDR2 is SYGVKD. Trimming removed 6 bases from V and 3 bases from J, with 14 bases in between. This chain's CDR3 is CAIRGSEKDTEAFF. The CDR3, as DNA: TGTGCCATCAGGGGGAGCGAGAAAGACACTGAAGCTTTCTTT.

This sequence joins TRBV27 and TRBJ1-5; maybe TRBD1 (5 bases). V lost 4 bases and J lost 3, with 10 bases in between. Germline V gene sequence: CDR1 MNHEY, CDR2 SMNVEV (reference sequence). CDR3 size: 14 residues. This CDR3 is CASSSGGPNQPQHF. The CDR3 DNA reads TGTGCCAGCAGTTCGGGGGGTCCCAATCAGCCCCAGCATTTT.

The V call is TRBV30, the J call TRBJ1-1; 7 positions match TRBD1. Per germline, CDR1 GTSNPN and CDR2 SVGIG (reference sequence). With V trimmed by 1 base and J by 6 bases, 11 bases remained unmatched. The CDR3 totals 15 residues. The CDR3 DNA sequence: TGTGCCTGGAGTGGCCGACAGGGTGGGGAGGCTGAAGCTTTCTTT. Translated: CAWSGRQGGEAEAFF. Drawing the rest from reference TRBV30 and TRBJ1-1, the complete variable domain is SQTIHQWPATLVQPVGSPLSLECTVEGTSNPNLYWYRQAAGRGLQLLFYSVGIGQISSEVPQNLSASRPQDRQFILSSKKLLLSDSGFYLCAWSGRQGGEAEAFFGQGTRLTVV.

This chain connects TRBV30 to TRBJ1-3; D is undetermined. V shed 3 bases and J shed 4 bases, with 7 bases lying between them. The CDR3 spans 12 residues. Germline V gene lookup returns CDR1 GTSNPN and CDR2 SVGIG (reference sequence). CDR3 in DNA: TGTGCCTGGAGGCTAGGCGGAAACACCATATATTTT. Its protein product is CAWRLGGNTIYF.

The genes are TRBV5-1 and TRBJ2-1; D ambiguous. The V gene's germline CDR1 is SGHRS and CDR2 YFSETQ. V shed 1 base and J shed 7 bases, with 6 bases lying between them. This CDR3 contains 12 residues. The CDR3 DNA reads TGCGCCAGCAGCTTGCCTAGTAATGAGCAGTTCTTC. Translation gives CASSLPSNEQFF.

This sequence joins TRBV4-1 and TRBJ1-1; TRBD1 might be the D (5 bases). Trimming took off 4 bases at V and 3 bases at J, with 15 bases between the two ends. This CDR3 has 15 residues. Germline-derived CDR1 and CDR2 are MGHRA and YSYEKL. The CDR3 DNA reads as TGCGCCAGCAGCCGCGAGGGAGGGGCGGACACTGAAGCTTTCTTT. It codes for CASSREGGADTEAFF.

The rearrangement uses TRBV12-3 or TRBV12-4 and TRBJ2-5, with D possibly being TRBD1 (5 bases). The CDR3 is made up of 13 amino acids. V dropped 5 bases and J dropped 5 bases, with 12 bases sitting between them. CDR3 nucleotide sequence: TGTGCCAGCAGTGGGGCTAGTCCGGAGACCCAGTACTTC. This translates into CASSGASPETQYF.

In its sample, this clone is medium-sized. The chain carries TRBV4-1 and TRBJ2-7; D not certain. In germline, CDR1 is MGHRA, CDR2 YSYEKL. V was clipped by 1 base and J by 6 bases, with 7 bases between them. The CDR3 contains 12 residues. CDR3 region: CASSQGEVEQYF. The CDR3 region has the DNA TGCGCCAGCAGCCAAGGCGAGGTCGAGCAGTACTTC.

The chain carries TRBV5-1 and TRBJ2-7; possibly TRBD2 for D (6 bases). CDR1 SGHRS and CDR2 YFSETQ come from the germline V gene. V dropped 4 bases and J dropped 2 bases, with 16 bases sitting between them. The CDR3 totals 15 residues. CDR3 amino acids: CASSQGGTGPYEQYF. The CDR3 coding sequence is TGCGCCAGCAGCCAGGGAGGAACAGGCCCCTACGAGCAGTACTTC.

The V and J genes are TRBV2 and TRBJ2-2; tentatively, D is TRBD1 (6 bases). Germline V gives CDR1 SNHLY, CDR2 FYNNEI. The CDR3 runs 12 residues. Trimming removed 6 bases at V and 6 bases at J, with 8 bases between. The CDR3 coding sequence is TGTGCCAGCAGGACAGGTGCCGGGGAGCTGTTTTTT. As protein: CASRTGAGELFF.

The chain employs TRBV5-1 and TRBJ2-3, with 9 bases matching TRBD1. Germline V gene lookup returns CDR1 SGHRS and CDR2 YFSETQ. The CDR3 totals 15 residues. Unmatched junction bases numbered 8, after V lost 4 bases and J lost 5 bases. The CDR3 DNA reads as TGCGCCAGCAGCGCTACAGGGGGCGAGGGAGATACGCAGTATTTT. This gives the protein CASSATGGEGDTQYF.

CDR3 region: CASRPNRGGYYEQYF. The CDR3 region has the DNA TGTGCCAGCAGACCGAACAGGGGTGGATACTACGAGCAGTACTTC. V is TRBV6-4 and J is TRBJ2-7; TRBD1 matches at 7 bases. CDR1 is MRHNA and CDR2 is SNTAGT in the germline V gene. V trimming: 6 bases; J trimming: 3 bases; junction bases outside the gene matches: 11. This CDR3 contains 15 residues.